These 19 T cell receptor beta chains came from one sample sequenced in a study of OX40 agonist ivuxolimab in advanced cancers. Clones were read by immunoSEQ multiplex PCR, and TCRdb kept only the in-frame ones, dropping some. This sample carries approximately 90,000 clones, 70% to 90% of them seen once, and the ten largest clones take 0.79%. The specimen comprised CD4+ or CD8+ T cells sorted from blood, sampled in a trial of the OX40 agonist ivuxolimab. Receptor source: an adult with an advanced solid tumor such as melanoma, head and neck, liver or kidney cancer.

CDR3 in DNA: TGTGCCAGCAGCTTGGACGGACAGCTTAACACCGGGGAGCTGTTTTTT. Protein product: CASSLDGQLNTGELFF. The chain joins TRBV5-6 to TRBJ2-2, with D tentatively TRBD1 (6 bases). Germline-derived CDR1 and CDR2 are SGHDT and YYEEEE. Deletions cut 0 bases from V and 2 bases from J, with 11 bases between. The CDR3 is made up of 16 amino acids.

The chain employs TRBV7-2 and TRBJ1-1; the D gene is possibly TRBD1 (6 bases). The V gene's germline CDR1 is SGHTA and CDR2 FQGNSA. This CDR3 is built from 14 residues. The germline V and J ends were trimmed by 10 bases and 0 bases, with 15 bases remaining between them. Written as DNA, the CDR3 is TGTGCCACCACCCTGGGACATTTGAACACTGAAGCTTTCTTT. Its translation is CATTLGHLNTEAFF.

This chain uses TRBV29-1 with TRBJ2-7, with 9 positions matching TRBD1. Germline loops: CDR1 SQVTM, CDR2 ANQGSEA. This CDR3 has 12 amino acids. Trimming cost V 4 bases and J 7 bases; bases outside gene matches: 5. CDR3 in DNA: TGCAGCGTTGGGGGACAGGGTTTTGAGCAGTACTTC. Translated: CSVGGQGFEQYF.

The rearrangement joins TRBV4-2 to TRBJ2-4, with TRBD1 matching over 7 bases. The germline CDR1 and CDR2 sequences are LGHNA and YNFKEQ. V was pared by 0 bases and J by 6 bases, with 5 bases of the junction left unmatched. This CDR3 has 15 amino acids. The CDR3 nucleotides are TGTGCCAGCAGCCAAGATCTCGACAGGGCAAACATTCAGTACTTC. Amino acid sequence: CASSQDLDRANIQYF.

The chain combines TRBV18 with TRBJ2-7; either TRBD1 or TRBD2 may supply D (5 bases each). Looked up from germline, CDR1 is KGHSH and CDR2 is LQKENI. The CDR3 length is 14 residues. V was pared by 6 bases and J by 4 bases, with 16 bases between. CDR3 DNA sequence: TGTGCCAGCTCTACCGGGACGGACATTTACGAGCAGTACTTC. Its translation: CASSTGTDIYEQYF.

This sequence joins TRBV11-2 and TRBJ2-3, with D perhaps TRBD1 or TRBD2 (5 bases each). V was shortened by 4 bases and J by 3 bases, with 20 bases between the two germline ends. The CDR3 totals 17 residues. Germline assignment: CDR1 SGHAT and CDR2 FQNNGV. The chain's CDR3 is CASSWDPGNVMTDTQYF. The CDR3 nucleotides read TGTGCCAGCAGCTGGGACCCAGGGAATGTGATGACAGATACGCAGTATTTT. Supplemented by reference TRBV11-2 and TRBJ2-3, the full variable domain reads EAGVAQSPRYKIIEKRQSVAFWCNPISGHATLYWYQQILGQGPKLLIQFQNNGVVDDSQLPKDRFSAERLKGVDSTLKIQPAKLEDSAVYLCASSWDPGNVMTDTQYFGPGTRLTVL.

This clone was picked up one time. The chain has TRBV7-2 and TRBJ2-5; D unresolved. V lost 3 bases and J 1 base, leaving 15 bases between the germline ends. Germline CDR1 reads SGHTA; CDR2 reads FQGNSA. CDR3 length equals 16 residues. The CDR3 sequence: CASSLGPHLVQETQYF. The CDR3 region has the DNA TGTGCCAGCAGCTTGGGTCCCCATCTTGTCCAAGAGACCCAGTACTTC.

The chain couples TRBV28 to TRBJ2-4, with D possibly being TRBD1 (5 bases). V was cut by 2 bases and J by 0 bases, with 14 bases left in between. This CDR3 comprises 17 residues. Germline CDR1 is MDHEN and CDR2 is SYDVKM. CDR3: CASSLGARRGAKNIQYF. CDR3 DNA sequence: TGTGCCAGCAGTTTAGGGGCCCGAAGAGGAGCCAAAAACATTCAGTACTTC.

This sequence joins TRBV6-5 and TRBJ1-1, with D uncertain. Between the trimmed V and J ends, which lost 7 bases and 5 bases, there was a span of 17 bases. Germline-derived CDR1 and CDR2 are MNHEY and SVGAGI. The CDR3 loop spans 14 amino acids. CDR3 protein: CASIVGSGGTEAFF. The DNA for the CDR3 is TGTGCCAGCATTGTAGGAAGTGGAGGGACTGAAGCTTTCTTT.

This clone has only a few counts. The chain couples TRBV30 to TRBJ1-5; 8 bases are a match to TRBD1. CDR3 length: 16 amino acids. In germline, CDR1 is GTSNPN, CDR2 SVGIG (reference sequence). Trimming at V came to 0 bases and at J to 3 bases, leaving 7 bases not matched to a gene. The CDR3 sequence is CAWSVQGGAANQPQHF. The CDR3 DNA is TGTGCCTGGAGTGTACAGGGGGGGGCCGCCAATCAGCCCCAGCATTTT.

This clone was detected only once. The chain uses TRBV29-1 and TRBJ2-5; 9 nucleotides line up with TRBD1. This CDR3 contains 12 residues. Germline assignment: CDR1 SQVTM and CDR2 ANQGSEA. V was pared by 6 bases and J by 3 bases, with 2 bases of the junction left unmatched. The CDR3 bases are TGCAGCGTGGGGGACAGGGAAGAGACCCAGTACTTC. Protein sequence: CSVGDREETQYF.

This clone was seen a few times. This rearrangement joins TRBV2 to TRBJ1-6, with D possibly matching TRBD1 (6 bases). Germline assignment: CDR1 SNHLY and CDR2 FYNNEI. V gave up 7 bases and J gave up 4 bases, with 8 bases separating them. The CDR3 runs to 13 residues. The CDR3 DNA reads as TGTGCCAGCAAACAGGGTTATAATTCACCCCTCCACTTT. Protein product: CASKQGYNSPLHF.

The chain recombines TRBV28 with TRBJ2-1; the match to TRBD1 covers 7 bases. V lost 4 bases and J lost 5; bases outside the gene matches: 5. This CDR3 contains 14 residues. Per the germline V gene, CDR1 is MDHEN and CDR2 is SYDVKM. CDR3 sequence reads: CASSSGGPNNEQFF. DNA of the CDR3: TGTGCCAGCAGTTCAGGGGGACCAAACAATGAGCAGTTCTTC.

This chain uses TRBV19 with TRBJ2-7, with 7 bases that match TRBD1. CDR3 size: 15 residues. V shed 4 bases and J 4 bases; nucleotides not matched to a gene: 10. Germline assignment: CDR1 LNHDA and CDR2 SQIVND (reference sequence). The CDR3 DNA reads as TGTGCCAGTAGTAGAGCTAAGGGGGCTGGATACGAGCAGTACTTC. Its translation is CASSRAKGAGYEQYF.

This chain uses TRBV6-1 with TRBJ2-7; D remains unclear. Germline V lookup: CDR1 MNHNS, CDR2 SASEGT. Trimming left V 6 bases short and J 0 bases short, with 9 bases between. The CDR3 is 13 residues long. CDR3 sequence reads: CASRYGSSYEQYF. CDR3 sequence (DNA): TGTGCCAGCAGATACGGCTCCTCCTACGAGCAGTACTTC.

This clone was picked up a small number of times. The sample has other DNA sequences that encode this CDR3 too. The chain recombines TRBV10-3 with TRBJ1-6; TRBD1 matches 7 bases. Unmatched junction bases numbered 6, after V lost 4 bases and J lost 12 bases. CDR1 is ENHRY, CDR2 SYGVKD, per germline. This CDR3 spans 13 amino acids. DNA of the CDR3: TGTGCCATCAGTGCACAGGGGAGAGGACCCCTCCACTTT. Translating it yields CAISAQGRGPLHF.

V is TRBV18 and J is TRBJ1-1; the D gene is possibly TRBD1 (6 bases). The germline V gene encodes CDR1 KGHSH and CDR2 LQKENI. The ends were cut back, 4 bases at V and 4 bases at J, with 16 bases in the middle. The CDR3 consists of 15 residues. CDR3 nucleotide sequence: TGTGCCAGCTCACTTAAACAGGGTACGGCCACTGAAGCTTTCTTT. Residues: CASSLKQGTATEAFF.

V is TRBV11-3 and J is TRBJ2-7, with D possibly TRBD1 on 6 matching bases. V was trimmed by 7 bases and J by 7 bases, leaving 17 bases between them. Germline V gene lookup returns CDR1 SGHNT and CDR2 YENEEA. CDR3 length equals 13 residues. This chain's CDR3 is CASTDRFLSEQYF. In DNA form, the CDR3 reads TGTGCCAGCACCGACAGGTTCCTTAGTGAGCAGTACTTC.

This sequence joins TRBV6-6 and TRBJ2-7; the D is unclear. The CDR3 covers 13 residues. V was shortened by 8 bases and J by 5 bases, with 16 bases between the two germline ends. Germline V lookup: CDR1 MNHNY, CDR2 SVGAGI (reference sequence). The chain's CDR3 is CASSIVNPNEQYF. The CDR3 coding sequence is TGTGCCAGCTCCATTGTGAATCCGAACGAGCAGTACTTC.